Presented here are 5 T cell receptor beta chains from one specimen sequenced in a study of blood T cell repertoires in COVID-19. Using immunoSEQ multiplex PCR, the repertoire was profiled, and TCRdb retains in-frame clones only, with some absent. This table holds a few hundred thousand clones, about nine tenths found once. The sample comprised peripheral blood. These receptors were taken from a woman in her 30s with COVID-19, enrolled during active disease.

Here the CDR3 reads CAVADGYTF. The CDR3 nucleotides are TGTGCCGTGGCAGATGGCTACACCTTC. The chain couples TRBV2 to TRBJ1-2; D is unresolved. The CDR3 loop spans 9 amino acids. V lost 11 bases and J 6 bases, leaving 7 bases between the germline ends. Germline CDR1 reads SNHLY; CDR2 reads FYNNEI.

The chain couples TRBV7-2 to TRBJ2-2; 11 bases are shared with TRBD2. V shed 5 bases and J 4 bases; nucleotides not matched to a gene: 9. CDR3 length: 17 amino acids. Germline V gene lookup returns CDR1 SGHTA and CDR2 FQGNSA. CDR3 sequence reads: CASSQLAGVGGTGELFF. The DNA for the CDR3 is TGTGCCAGCAGCCAACTAGCGGGAGTTGGTGGCACCGGGGAGCTGTTTTTT.

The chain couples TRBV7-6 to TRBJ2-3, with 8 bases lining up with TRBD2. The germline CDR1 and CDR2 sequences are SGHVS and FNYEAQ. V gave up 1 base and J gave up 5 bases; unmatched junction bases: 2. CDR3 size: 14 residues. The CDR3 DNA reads TGTGCCAGCAGCTTAGGGCTAGCGGGAGATACGCAGTATTTT. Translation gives CASSLGLAGDTQYF.

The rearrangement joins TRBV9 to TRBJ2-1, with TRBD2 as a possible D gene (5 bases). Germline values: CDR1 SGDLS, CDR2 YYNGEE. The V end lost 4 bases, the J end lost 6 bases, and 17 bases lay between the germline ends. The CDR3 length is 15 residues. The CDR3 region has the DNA TGTGCCAGCAGCCCCCCACCGGGAAGCAGCAATGAGCAGTTCTTC. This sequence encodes CASSPPPGSSNEQFF. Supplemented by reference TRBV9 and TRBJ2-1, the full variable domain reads DSGVTQTPKHLITATGQRVTLRCSPRSGDLSVYWYQQSLDQGLQFLIQYYNGEERAKGNILERFSAQQFPDLHSELNLSSLELGDSALYFCASSPPPGSSNEQFFGPGTRLTVL.

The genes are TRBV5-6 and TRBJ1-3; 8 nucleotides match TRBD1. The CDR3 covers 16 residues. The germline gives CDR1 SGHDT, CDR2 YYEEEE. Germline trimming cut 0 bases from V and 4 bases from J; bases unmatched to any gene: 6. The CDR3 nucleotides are TGTGCCAGCAGCTTGGCCGGACAGGGTGGCGGAAACACCATATATTTT. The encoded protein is CASSLAGQGGGNTIYF.